This entry lists 29 T cell receptor beta chains sequenced from one sample in a study of OX40 agonist ivuxolimab in advanced cancers. The repertoire was sequenced with immunoSEQ multiplex PCR; TCRdb's copy has only in-frame clones and lacks some. The sample records 96,000 or so clones, about four fifths being singletons. The sequencing here drew on CD4+ or CD8+ T cells sorted from blood, taken in a trial of the OX40 agonist ivuxolimab. Receptor source: an adult with an advanced solid tumor such as melanoma, head and neck, liver or kidney cancer.

The chain recombines TRBV15 with TRBJ1-3; no firm D call. Germline values: CDR1 LNHNV, CDR2 YYDKDF (reference sequence). The CDR3 has 12 amino acids. V was cut by 0 bases and J by 7 bases, with 4 bases left in between. In DNA, the CDR3 is TGTGCCACCAGCAGAGATGGTAACACCATATATTTT. Translation gives CATSRDGNTIYF.

The rearrangement links TRBV5-1 to TRBJ2-1; 7 bases line up with TRBD1. CDR1 SGHRS and CDR2 YFSETQ come from the germline V gene. This CDR3 spans 15 amino acids. The ends lost 4 bases at V and 8 bases at J; junction bases unmatched: 12. The CDR3 DNA sequence: TGCGCCAGCAGCATGGGGTTGACTACAGGGGATGAGCAGTTCTTC. Its protein is CASSMGLTTGDEQFF.

The chain uses TRBV6-5 and TRBJ1-2; D is perhaps TRBD1 (5 bases). Germline lookup yields CDR1 MNHEY and CDR2 SVGAGI. Trimming removed 2 bases from V and 4 bases from J, with 8 bases in between. This CDR3 has 13 amino acids. CDR3: CASSYDDSYGYTF. CDR3 in DNA: TGTGCCAGCAGTTACGACGACAGCTATGGCTACACCTTC.

The chain has TRBV27 and TRBJ1-5; no clear D gene. V lost 6 bases and J 2 bases, leaving 11 bases between the germline ends. The CDR3 consists of 14 residues. The germline V gene has CDR1 MNHEY and CDR2 SMNVEV (reference sequence). The CDR3 nucleotides read TGTGCCAGCAGGGAGGGTGGACGCAATCAGCCCCAGCATTTT. Its translation is CASREGGRNQPQHF.

The chain uses TRBV15 and TRBJ2-3; TRBD1 aligns across 11 bases. The CDR3 runs 21 residues. Germline V gene sequence: CDR1 LNHNV, CDR2 YYDKDF (reference sequence). V shed 2 bases and J 4 bases; nucleotides not matched to a gene: 20. CDR3 protein: CATSRPISPGQGGSGADTQYF. CDR3 nucleotide sequence: TGTGCCACCAGCAGACCGATTTCACCGGGACAGGGGGGATCGGGGGCAGATACGCAGTATTTT. The whole variable domain, filled in from reference TRBV15 and TRBJ2-3, reads DAMVIQNPRYQVTQFGKPVTLSCSQTLNHNVMYWYQQKSSQAPKLLFHYYDKDFNNEADTPDNFQSRRPNTSFCFLDIRSPGLGDTAMYLCATSRPISPGQGGSGADTQYFGPGTRLTVL.

This sequence joins TRBV10-3 and TRBJ2-1; D gene unclear. Between the trimmed V and J ends, which lost 4 bases and 3 bases, there was a span of 7 bases. The V gene's germline CDR1 is ENHRY and CDR2 SYGVKD. CDR3 length: 13 residues. The CDR3, as DNA: TGTGCCATCAGTGTCGGCGGCTACAATGAGCAGTTCTTC. The encoded protein is CAISVGGYNEQFF.

The chain employs TRBV9 and TRBJ2-7, with 9 bases lining up with TRBD1. The CDR3 spans 15 residues. The germline gives CDR1 SGDLS, CDR2 YYNGEE. The J segment lost 5 bases and the V segment lost 2 bases, leaving 8 bases of the junction unmatched. CDR3 in amino acids: CASSVSETGGDEQYF. As DNA, the CDR3 is TGTGCCAGCAGCGTTTCCGAGACAGGGGGAGACGAGCAGTACTTC.

This chain uses TRBV6-5 with TRBJ1-4; no definite D call. V lost 0 bases and J lost 8, with 4 bases in between. Germline CDR1 MNHEY, CDR2 SVGAGI. The CDR3 has 12 residues. The DNA of the CDR3 is TGTGCCAGCAGTTACTCCAACGAAAAACTGTTTTTT. This gives the protein CASSYSNEKLFF.

The V gene is TRBV4-3, the J gene TRBJ1-6, with a weak D call TRBD1 (6 bases). CDR1 and CDR2 (germline): LGHNA, YSLEER. V lost 4 bases, J lost 7 bases, and 14 bases lay in between. CDR3 size: 15 residues. CDR3 in DNA: TGCGCCAGCAGCCTCTCGGGGGACAACAATTCACCCCTCCACTTT. Translated: CASSLSGDNNSPLHF.

V usage is TRBV5-1 and J usage is TRBJ2-2; perhaps TRBD2 as D (7 bases). Germline values: CDR1 SGHRS, CDR2 YFSETQ. The CDR3 length is 14 residues. V lost 7 bases and J lost 5, with 15 bases in between. The CDR3 DNA reads as TGCGCCAGCGAGCCGGGGGGCTCGACCGGGGAGCTGTTTTTT. This codes for CASEPGGSTGELFF. The entire variable domain, with the rest obtained from reference TRBV5-1 and TRBJ2-2, is as follows: KAGVTQTPRYLIKTRGQQVTLSCSPISGHRSVSWYQQTPGQGLQFLFEYFSETQRNKGNFPGRFSGRQFSNSRSEMNVSTLELGDSALYLCASEPGGSTGELFFGEGSRLTVL.

The V call is TRBV29-1, the J call TRBJ2-1; possible D gene TRBD1, 6 bases. Deletions cut 3 bases from V and 3 bases from J, with 9 bases between. The CDR3 length is 13 residues. Germline V gene lookup returns CDR1 SQVTM and CDR2 ANQGSEA. Written as DNA, the CDR3 is TGCAGCGTTGAGTCAGGGGTCTACAATGAGCAGTTCTTC. It specifies CSVESGVYNEQFF.

The V call is TRBV5-1, the J call TRBJ1-3; D might be TRBD1 (5 bases). Trimming took off 0 bases at V and 2 bases at J, with 9 bases between the two ends. The CDR3 is 15 amino acids. The V gene's germline CDR1 is SGHRS and CDR2 YFSETQ. CDR3 bases: TGCGCCAGCAGCTTGGGAGGGGAGACTGGAAACACCATATATTTT. This codes for CASSLGGETGNTIYF.

The V call is TRBV11-2, the J call TRBJ1-5; a possible D gene is TRBD1 (5 bases). This CDR3 is 16 amino acids long. V was pared by 5 bases and J by 3 bases, with 17 bases between. Germline assignment: CDR1 SGHAT and CDR2 FQNNGV. The CDR3 region has the DNA TGTGCCAGCAGCCTATCGGCAGGGACGCTCAATCAGCCCCAGCATTTT. It is translated as CASSLSAGTLNQPQHF. Full variable domain (outside the CDR3, taken from reference TRBV11-2 and TRBJ1-5): EAGVAQSPRYKIIEKRQSVAFWCNPISGHATLYWYQQILGQGPKLLIQFQNNGVVDDSQLPKDRFSAERLKGVDSTLKIQPAKLEDSAVYLCASSLSAGTLNQPQHFGDGTRLSIL.

The V call is TRBV6-6, the J call TRBJ2-1; 12 bases align to TRBD2. Per germline, CDR1 MNHNY and CDR2 SVGAGI (reference sequence). Losses at the gene ends were 6 bases for V and 4 bases for J; bases not matched to a gene: 4. The CDR3 length is 15 residues. CDR3 residues: CASSELAGGYNEQFF. The CDR3 region has the DNA TGTGCCAGCAGCGAACTAGCGGGAGGTTACAATGAGCAGTTCTTC.

The chain has TRBV7-9 and TRBJ2-1; 11 nucleotides line up with TRBD2. The length of the CDR3 is 19 residues. In germline, CDR1 is SEHNR, CDR2 FQNEAQ (reference sequence). V was pared by 4 bases and J by 0 bases, with 11 bases of the junction left unmatched. The CDR3 nucleotides are TGTGCCAGCAGCTGGCACGGACTAGCGGGCGTTAGCTCCTACAATGAGCAGTTCTTC. Amino acid sequence: CASSWHGLAGVSSYNEQFF.

The J gene is TRBJ2-3, the V gene TRBV19; D is possibly TRBD1 (6 bases). Per germline, CDR1 LNHDA and CDR2 SQIVND (reference sequence). Trimming took off 5 bases at V and 0 bases at J, with 12 bases between the two ends. This CDR3 contains 15 residues. The CDR3 nucleotides are TGTGCCAGTAGTGTCAACAGGGAAAGCACAGATACGCAGTATTTT. Translation gives CASSVNRESTDTQYF.

This clone was picked up one time. The rearrangement joins TRBV6-1 to TRBJ1-4; TRBD1 is a possible D gene (6 bases). Germline assignment: CDR1 MNHNS and CDR2 SASEGT. This CDR3 has 16 amino acids. The ends were cut back, 0 bases at V and 8 bases at J, with 16 bases in the middle. Here the CDR3 reads CASSEAQGQAGEKLFF. CDR3 coding DNA: TGTGCCAGCAGTGAAGCGCAGGGGCAGGCTGGGGAAAAACTGTTTTTT.

This chain links TRBV7-8 with TRBJ2-5; the match to TRBD1 covers 8 bases. V trimming: 3 bases; J trimming: 7 bases; junction bases outside the gene matches: 7. Germline CDR1 and CDR2: SGHVS and FQNEAQ. This CDR3 has 14 amino acids. The CDR3, as DNA: TGTGCCAGCAGCTTCGGGGACAGGATGGGGACCCAGTACTTC. It encodes CASSFGDRMGTQYF.

The table lists this clone with a count of one. This rearrangement joins TRBV2 to TRBJ1-1, with D perhaps matching TRBD1 (6 bases). V lost 6 bases to trimming and J lost 1 base, with 9 bases between them. CDR3 length equals 13 residues. CDR1 SNHLY and CDR2 FYNNEI come from the germline V gene. For the CDR3, the DNA is TGTGCCAGCAGCCGGGACAAGAACACTGAAGCTTTCTTT. It yields the protein CASSRDKNTEAFF.

The genes are TRBV15 and TRBJ1-1; D unresolved. V lost 2 bases and J lost 0, with 4 bases in between. The germline V gene encodes CDR1 LNHNV and CDR2 YYDKDF (reference sequence). The CDR3 length is 13 residues. The chain's CDR3 is CATSRSLNTEAFF. The DNA of the CDR3 is TGTGCCACCAGCAGATCATTGAACACTGAAGCTTTCTTT.

V is TRBV5-1 and J is TRBJ2-5; 9 bases map to TRBD2. This CDR3 is 15 amino acids long. The junction had 3 bases not matched to a gene; V was cut back by 2 bases and J by 1 base. CDR1 and CDR2 from the germline V gene are SGHRS and YFSETQ. The CDR3 DNA sequence: TGCGCCAGCAGCTTCAGACTAGCGGTCCAAGAGACCCAGTACTTC. The encoded protein is CASSFRLAVQETQYF.

J is TRBJ2-2 and V is TRBV5-1; TRBD2 aligns across 8 bases. J lost 4 bases, V lost 5 bases, and 7 bases had no gene match. Germline V gene lookup returns CDR1 SGHRS and CDR2 YFSETQ. The CDR3 spans 15 residues. The CDR3 nucleotides are TGCGCCAGCAGAAGGGGACTAGAGATCACCGGGGAGCTGTTTTTT. It translates to CASRRGLEITGELFF. The whole variable domain, remainder taken from reference TRBV5-1 and TRBJ2-2, is KAGVTQTPRYLIKTRGQQVTLSCSPISGHRSVSWYQQTPGQGLQFLFEYFSETQRNKGNFPGRFSGRQFSNSRSEMNVSTLELGDSALYLCASRRGLEITGELFFGEGSRLTVL.

The chain recombines TRBV30 with TRBJ1-1; D is undetermined. The V end was cut by 2 bases, the J end by 0 bases, with 10 bases between. Germline-derived CDR1 and CDR2 are GTSNPN and SVGIG (reference sequence). The CDR3 extends over 14 amino acids. The CDR3 loop is CAWSKAAVNTEAFF. The DNA of the CDR3 is TGTGCCTGGAGTAAGGCAGCCGTGAACACTGAAGCTTTCTTT.

V gene TRBV18 combines with J gene TRBJ1-5; TRBD1 aligns across 7 bases. Trimming took 6 bases from V and 7 from J; bases not matched to a gene: 9. The germline gives CDR1 KGHSH, CDR2 LQKENI. The CDR3 length is 14 residues. CDR3 coding DNA: TGTGCCAGCTCCCTGGACAGGTCGGAGCAGCCCCAGCATTTT. It encodes CASSLDRSEQPQHF.

This clone came up once. CDR3 sequence (DNA): TGCAGCGTAGGGACCCTCCTGGATGAGCAGTTCTTC. Translation: CSVGTLLDEQFF. The chain uses TRBV29-1 and TRBJ2-1; D is perhaps TRBD1 or TRBD2 (5 bases each). Germline V gene lookup returns CDR1 SQVTM and CDR2 ANQGSEA. This CDR3 has 12 amino acids. Trimming took off 6 bases at V and 8 bases at J, with 14 bases between the two ends.

V and J are TRBV30 and TRBJ1-3; D gene unclear. The CDR3 length is 14 residues. Germline loops: CDR1 GTSNPN, CDR2 SVGIG (reference sequence). The V gene lost 0 bases and the J gene lost 2 bases, with 8 bases spanning the gap. The DNA for the CDR3 is TGTGCCTGGAGTGTAGCGTCCCCTGGAAACACCATATATTTT. Protein: CAWSVASPGNTIYF.

The chain employs TRBV6-1 and TRBJ2-3, with 9 bases lining up with TRBD1. CDR1 is MNHNS and CDR2 is SASEGT in the germline V gene. The CDR3 has 13 amino acids. The junction had 9 bases not matched to a gene; V was cut back by 11 bases and J by 6 bases. CDR3 sequence (DNA): TGTGCCCACGGGACAGGGCAATTGGATACGCAGTATTTT. Translated, it gives CAHGTGQLDTQYF.

This rearrangement joins TRBV29-1 to TRBJ1-2, with a possible D match to TRBD1 (6 bases). The CDR3 length is 12 residues. The germline V and J ends were trimmed by 6 bases and 3 bases, with 11 bases remaining between them. Germline CDR1 reads SQVTM; CDR2 reads ANQGSEA. The CDR3 reads CSVARTDYGYTF. For the CDR3, the DNA is TGCAGCGTCGCCAGGACAGACTATGGCTACACCTTC.

The chain combines TRBV10-1 with TRBJ2-7; D perhaps matches TRBD2 (5 bases). V gave up 10 bases and J gave up 0 bases, with 16 bases separating them. Germline CDR1 reads WNHNN; CDR2 reads SYGVQD (reference sequence). The CDR3 is 14 amino acids. In nucleotides, the CDR3 is TGCGCCATCCCCGGTGAGCGGAACTCCTACGAGCAGTACTTC. Its translation: CAIPGERNSYEQYF.